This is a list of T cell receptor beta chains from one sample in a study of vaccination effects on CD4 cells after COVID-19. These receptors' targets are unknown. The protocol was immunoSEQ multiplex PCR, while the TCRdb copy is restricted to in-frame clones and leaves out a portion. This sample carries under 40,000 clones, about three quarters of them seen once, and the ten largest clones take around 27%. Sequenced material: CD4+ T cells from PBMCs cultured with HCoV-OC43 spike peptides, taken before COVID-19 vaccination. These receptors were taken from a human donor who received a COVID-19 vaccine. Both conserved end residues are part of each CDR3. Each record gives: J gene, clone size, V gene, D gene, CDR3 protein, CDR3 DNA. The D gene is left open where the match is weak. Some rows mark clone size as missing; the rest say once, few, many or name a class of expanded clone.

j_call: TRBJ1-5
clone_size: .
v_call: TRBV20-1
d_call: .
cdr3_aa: CSASTIRSRHNQPQHF
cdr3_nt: TGCAGTGCTAGTACAATTCGGAGTCGGCACAATCAGCCCCAGCATTTT

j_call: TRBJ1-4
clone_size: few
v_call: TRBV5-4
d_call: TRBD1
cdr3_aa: CASSQRQGGPHEKLFF
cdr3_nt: TGTGCCAGCAGCCAGAGACAGGGGGGGCCTCATGAAAAACTGTTTTTT

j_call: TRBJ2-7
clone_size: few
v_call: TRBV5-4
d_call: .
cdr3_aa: CASSLERDHEQYF
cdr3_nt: TGTGCCAGCAGCTTGGAACGGGACCACGAGCAGTACTTC

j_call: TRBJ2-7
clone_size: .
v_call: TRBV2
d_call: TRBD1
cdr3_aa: CASTRGRGKYEQYF
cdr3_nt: TGTGCCAGCACCCGGGGCAGGGGGAAGTACGAGCAGTACTTC

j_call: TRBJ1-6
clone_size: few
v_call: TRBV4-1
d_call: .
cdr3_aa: CASSQAATGTPLHF
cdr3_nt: TGCGCCAGCAGCCAAGCCGCTACAGGGACACCCCTCCACTTT

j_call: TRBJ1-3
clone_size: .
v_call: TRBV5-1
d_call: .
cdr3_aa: CASRRSSGNTIYF
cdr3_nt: TGCGCCAGCAGGAGAAGCTCTGGAAACACCATATATTTT

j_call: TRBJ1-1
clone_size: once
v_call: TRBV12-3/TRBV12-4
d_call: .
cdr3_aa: CASSSNRGEKAFF
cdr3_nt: TGTGCCAGCAGTTCAAACAGAGGTGAGAAAGCTTTCTTT

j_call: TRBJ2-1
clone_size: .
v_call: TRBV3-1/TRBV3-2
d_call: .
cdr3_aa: CASSPSYNEQFF
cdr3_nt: TGTGCCAGCAGTCCCTCCTACAATGAGCAGTTCTTC

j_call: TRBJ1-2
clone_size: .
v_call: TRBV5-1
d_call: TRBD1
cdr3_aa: CASSPGQPYGYTF
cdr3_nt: TGCGCCAGCAGCCCGGGACAGCCTTATGGCTACACCTTC

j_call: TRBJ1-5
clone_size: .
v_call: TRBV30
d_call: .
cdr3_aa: CAWSTGFHQPQHF
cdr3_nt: TGTGCCTGGAGCACGGGGTTCCATCAGCCCCAGCATTTT

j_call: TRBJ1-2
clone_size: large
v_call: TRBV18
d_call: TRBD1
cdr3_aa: CASSPTGTGGYGYTF
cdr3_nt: TGTGCCAGCTCACCAACCGGGACAGGGGGATATGGCTACACCTTC

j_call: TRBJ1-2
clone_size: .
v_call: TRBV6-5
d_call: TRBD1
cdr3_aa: CASRPGQGAQGGYTF
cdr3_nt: TGTGCCAGCAGGCCGGGACAGGGGGCGCAGGGTGGCTACACCTTC

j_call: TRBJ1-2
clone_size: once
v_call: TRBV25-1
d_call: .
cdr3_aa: CASSSGTLVNYGYTF
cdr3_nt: TGTGCCAGCAGTTCCGGGACCTTGGTTAACTATGGCTACACCTTC

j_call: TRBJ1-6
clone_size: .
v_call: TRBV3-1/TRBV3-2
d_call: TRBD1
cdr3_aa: CASSQLDRDNSPLHF
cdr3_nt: TGTGCCAGCAGCCAATTGGACAGGGACAATTCACCCCTCCACTTT

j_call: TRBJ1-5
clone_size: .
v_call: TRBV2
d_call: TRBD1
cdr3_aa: CASTGTGSQPQHF
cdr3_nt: TGTGCCAGCACCGGGACAGGGAGTCAGCCCCAGCATTTT

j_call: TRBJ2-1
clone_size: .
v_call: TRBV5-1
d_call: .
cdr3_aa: CASTPWGPGALSSYNEQFF
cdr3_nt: TGCGCCAGCACCCCTTGGGGACCGGGAGCCCTGAGCTCCTACAATGAGCAGTTCTTC

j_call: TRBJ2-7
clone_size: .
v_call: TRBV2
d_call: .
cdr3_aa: CASSGGATLGEQYF
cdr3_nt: TGTGCCAGCAGTGGGGGGGCTACTCTTGGCGAGCAGTACTTC

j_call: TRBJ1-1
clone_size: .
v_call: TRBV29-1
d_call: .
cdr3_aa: CSALPGWPRSAEAFF
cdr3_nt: TGCAGCGCCCTTCCCGGCTGGCCGCGGAGTGCTGAAGCTTTCTTT

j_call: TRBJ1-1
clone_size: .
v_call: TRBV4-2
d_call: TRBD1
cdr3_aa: CASSQPTGASNTEAFF
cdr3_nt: TGTGCCAGCAGCCAACCGACAGGGGCCTCGAATACTGAAGCTTTCTTT

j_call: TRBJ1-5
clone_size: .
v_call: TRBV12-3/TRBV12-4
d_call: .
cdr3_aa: CASSLEGRKPQHF
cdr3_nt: TGTGCCAGCAGTTTAGAGGGTAGGAAGCCCCAGCATTTT

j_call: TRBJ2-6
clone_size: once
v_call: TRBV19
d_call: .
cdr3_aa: CASSPRDRPTSGANVLTF
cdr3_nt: TGTGCCAGTAGTCCTAGGGACCGCCCTACCTCTGGGGCCAACGTCCTGACTTTC

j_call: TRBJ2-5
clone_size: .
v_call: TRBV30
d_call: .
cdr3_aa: CAWSRQETQYF
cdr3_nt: TGTGCCTGGAGTAGACAAGAGACCCAGTACTTC

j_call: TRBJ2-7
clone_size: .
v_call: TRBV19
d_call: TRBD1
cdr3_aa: CASRDTGTGSHEQYF
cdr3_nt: TGTGCCAGTCGAGATACCGGGACAGGCAGTCACGAGCAGTACTTC

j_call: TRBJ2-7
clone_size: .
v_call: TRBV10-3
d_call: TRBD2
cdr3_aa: CAISGVTSGRGYEQYF
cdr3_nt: TGTGCCATCAGTGGGGTGACTAGCGGGAGGGGCTACGAGCAGTACTTC

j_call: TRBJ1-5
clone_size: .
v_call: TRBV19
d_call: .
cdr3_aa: CASSREARNQPQHF
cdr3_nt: TGTGCCAGTAGTAGGGAAGCGCGCAATCAGCCCCAGCATTTT

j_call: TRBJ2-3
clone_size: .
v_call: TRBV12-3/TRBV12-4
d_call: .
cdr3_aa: CASSFGGTDTQYF
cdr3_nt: TGTGCCAGCAGTTTCGGGGGCACAGATACGCAGTATTTT

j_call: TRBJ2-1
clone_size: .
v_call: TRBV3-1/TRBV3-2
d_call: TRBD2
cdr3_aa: CASSQDIAGGPYNEQFF
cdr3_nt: TGTGCCAGCAGCCAAGATATAGCGGGGGGCCCCTACAATGAGCAGTTCTTC

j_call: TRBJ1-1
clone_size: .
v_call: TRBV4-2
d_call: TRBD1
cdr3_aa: CASSAKGAKDTEAFF
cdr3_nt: TGTGCCAGCAGCGCAAAGGGGGCGAAGGACACTGAAGCTTTCTTT

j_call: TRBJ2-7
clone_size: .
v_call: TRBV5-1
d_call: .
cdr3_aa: CASSSRDWTYEQYF
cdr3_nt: TGCGCCAGCAGCTCCCGGGACTGGACCTACGAGCAGTACTTC

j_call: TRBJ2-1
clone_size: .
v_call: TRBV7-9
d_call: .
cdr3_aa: CASSFPSGALSYNEQFF
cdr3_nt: TGTGCCAGCAGCTTCCCGTCGGGGGCCCTTTCCTACAATGAGCAGTTCTTC